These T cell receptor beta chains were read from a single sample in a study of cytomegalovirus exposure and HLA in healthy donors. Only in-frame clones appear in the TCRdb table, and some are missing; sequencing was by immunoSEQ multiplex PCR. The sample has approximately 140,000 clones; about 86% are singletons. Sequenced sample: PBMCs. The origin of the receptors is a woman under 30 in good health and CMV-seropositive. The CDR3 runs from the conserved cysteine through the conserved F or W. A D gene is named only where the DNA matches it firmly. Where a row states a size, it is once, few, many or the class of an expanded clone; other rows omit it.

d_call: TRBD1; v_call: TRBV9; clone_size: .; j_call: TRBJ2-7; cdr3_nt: TGTGCCAGCAGCGTAGGGGACAGGGTCTACGAGCAGTACTTC; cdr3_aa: CASSVGDRVYEQYF
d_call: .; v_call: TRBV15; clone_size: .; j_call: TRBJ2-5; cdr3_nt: TGTGCCACCAGCAGGGGCCAGAGTGTGACCCAGTACTTC; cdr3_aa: CATSRGQSVTQYF
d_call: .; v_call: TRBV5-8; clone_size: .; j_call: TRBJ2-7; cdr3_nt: TGTGCCAGCAGCTTGCTGTCTAGCTCGGCGTACTTC; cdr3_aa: CASSLLSSSAYF
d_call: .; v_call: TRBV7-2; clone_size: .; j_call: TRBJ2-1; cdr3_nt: TGTGCCAGCAGCTTAGGCCCCACGAGCTCCTACAATGAGCAGTTCTTC; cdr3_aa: CASSLGPTSSYNEQFF
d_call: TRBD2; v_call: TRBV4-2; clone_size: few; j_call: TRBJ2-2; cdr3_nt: TGTGCCAGCAGCCAGACTAGCGGGGGGGCCGGGGAGCTGTTTTTT; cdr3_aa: CASSQTSGGAGELFF
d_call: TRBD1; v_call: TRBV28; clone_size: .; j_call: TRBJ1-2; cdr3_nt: TGTGCCAGCAGTGCCGGGACAGGGGGTGGCTACACCTTC; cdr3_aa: CASSAGTGGGYTF
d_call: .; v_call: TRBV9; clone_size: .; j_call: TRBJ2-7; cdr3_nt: TGTGCCAGCAGCGACCGGGTCACCTACGAGCAGTACTTC; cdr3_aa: CASSDRVTYEQYF
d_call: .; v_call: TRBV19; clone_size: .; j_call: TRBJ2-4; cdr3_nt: TGTGCCAGTAGTATAAATCCCGGACACGGAGTCGAAAACATTCAGTACTTC; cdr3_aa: CASSINPGHGVENIQYF
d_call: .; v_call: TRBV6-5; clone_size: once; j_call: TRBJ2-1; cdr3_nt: TGTGCCAGCAGGCTGGATAGCGGTCGAAGTGAGCAGTTCTTC; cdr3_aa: CASRLDSGRSEQFF
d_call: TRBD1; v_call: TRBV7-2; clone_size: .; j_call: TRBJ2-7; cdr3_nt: TGTGCCAGCAGCCTCCGACAGGGGGCCCTCTACTTC; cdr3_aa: CASSLRQGALYF
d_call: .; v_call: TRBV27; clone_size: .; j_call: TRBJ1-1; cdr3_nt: TGTGCCAGCAGGCCCTTACGACAGACTGAAGCTTTCTTT; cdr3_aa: CASRPLRQTEAFF